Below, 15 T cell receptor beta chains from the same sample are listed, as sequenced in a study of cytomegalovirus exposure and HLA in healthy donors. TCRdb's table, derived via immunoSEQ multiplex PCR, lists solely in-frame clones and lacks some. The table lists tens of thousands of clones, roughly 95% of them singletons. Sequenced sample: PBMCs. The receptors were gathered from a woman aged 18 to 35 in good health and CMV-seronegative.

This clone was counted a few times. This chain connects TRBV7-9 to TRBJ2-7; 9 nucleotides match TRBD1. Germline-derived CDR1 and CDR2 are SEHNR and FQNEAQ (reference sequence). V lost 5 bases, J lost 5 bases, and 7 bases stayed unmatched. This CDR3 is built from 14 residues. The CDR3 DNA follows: TGTGCCAGCAGCCCGGGACAGGGTGTAGACGAGCAGTACTTC. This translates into CASSPGQGVDEQYF.

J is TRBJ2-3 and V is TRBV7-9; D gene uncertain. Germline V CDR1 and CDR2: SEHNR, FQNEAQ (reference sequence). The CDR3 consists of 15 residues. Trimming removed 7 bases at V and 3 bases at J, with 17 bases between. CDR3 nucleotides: TGTGCCAGCACCCACGCCCCTTCCGCGACAGATACGCAGTATTTT. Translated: CASTHAPSATDTQYF.

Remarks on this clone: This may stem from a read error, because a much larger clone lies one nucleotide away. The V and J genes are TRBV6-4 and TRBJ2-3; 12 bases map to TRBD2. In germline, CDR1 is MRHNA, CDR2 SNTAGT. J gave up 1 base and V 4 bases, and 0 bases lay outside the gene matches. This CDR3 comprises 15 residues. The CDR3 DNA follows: TGTGCCAGCAGTGGGACTAGCGGGGGCACAGATACGCAGTATTTT. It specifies CASSGTSGGTDTQYF.

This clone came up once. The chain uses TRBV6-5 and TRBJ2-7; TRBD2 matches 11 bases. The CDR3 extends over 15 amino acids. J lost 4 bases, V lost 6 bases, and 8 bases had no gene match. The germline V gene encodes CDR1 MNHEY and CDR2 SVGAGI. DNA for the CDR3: TGTGCCAGCAGGACGGGGGCTAGCGGGGGGTACGAGCAGTACTTC. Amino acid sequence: CASRTGASGGYEQYF.

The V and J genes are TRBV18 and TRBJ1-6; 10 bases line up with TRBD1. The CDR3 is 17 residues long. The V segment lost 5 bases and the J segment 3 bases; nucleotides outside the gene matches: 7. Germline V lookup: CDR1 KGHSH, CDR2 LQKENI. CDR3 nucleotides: TGTGCCAGCTCATCTTCGACAGGGGGCTTCTATAATTCACCCCTCCACTTT. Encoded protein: CASSSSTGGFYNSPLHF.

The DNA for the CDR3 is TGTGCCAGCAGCTTGGTGCGGGGGGGCCAGGGAGATACGCAGTATTTT. This encodes CASSLVRGGQGDTQYF. The chain recombines TRBV5-5 with TRBJ2-3; TRBD2 matches 9 bases. Germline lookup yields CDR1 SGHKS and CDR2 YYEKEE (reference sequence). The CDR3 length is 16 residues. V trimming: 0 bases; J trimming: 5 bases; junction bases outside the gene matches: 7.

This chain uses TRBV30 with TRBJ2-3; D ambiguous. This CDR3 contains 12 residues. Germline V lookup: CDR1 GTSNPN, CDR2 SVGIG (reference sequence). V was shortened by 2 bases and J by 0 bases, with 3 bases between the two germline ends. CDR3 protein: CAWSSSTDTQYF. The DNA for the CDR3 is TGTGCCTGGAGTTCTAGCACAGATACGCAGTATTTT.

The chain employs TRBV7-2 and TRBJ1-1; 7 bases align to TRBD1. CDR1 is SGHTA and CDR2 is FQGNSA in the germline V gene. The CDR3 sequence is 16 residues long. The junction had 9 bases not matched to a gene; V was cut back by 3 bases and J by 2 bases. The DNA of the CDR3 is TGTGCCAGCAGCTTTGCGGGGACAGCTCTAAACACTGAAGCTTTCTTT. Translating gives CASSFAGTALNTEAFF.

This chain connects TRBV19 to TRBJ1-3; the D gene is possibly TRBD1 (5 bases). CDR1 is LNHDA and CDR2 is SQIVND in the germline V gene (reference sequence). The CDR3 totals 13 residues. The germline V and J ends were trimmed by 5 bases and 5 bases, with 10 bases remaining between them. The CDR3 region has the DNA TGTGCCAGTAGTCCCCGACAGAGAAACACCATATATTTT. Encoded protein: CASSPRQRNTIYF.

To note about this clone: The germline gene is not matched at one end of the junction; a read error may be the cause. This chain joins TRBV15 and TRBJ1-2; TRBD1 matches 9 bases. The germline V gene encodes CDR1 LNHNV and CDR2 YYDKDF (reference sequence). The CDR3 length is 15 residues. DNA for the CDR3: TGTGCCACCAGCCGAGACAGGGGGAGAGGGTATGGCTACACCTTC. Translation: CATSRDRGRGYGYTF.

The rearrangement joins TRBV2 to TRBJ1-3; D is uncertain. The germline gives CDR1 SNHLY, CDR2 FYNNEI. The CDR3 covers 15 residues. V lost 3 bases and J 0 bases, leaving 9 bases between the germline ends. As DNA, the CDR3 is TGTGCCAGCAGTGAGGAGGGTCGCTCTGGAAACACCATATATTTT. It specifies CASSEEGRSGNTIYF.

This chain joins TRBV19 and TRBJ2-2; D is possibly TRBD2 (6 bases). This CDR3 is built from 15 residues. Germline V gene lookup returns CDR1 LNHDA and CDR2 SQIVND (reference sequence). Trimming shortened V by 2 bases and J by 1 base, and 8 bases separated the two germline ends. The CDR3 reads CASSIQGGNTGELFF. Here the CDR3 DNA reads TGTGCCAGTAGTATACAGGGAGGGAACACCGGGGAGCTGTTTTTT.

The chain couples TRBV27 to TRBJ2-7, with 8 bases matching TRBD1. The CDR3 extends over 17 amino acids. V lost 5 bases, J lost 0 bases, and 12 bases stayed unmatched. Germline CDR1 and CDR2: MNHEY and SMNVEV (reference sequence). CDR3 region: CASSISFGTGASYEQYF. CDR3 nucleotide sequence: TGTGCCAGCAGTATCTCGTTTGGGACAGGTGCCTCCTACGAGCAGTACTTC.

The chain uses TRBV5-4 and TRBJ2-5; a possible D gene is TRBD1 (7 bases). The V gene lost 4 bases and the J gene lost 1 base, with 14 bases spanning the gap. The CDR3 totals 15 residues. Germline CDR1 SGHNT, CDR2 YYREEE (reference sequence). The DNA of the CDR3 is TGTGCCAGCAGCCCAGGAGGGGGCTTCCAAGAGACCCAGTACTTC. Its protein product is CASSPGGGFQETQYF.

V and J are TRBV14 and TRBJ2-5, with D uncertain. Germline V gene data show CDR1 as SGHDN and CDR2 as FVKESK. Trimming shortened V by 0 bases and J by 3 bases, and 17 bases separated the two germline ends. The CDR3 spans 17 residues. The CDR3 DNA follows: TGTGCCAGCAGCCAAGAGAGCTGGTCCTGGTATGAAGAGACCCAGTACTTC. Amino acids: CASSQESWSWYEETQYF.